This record looks at one T cell receptor beta chain sequence and its context. Which antigen it targets is not known. Per-nucleotide qualities are absent, and no much larger clonotype sits a single base away. RNA was extracted using the RNeasy kit, and about 0.45 to 1 ug of the RNA was reverse transcribed with random hexamers. The immunoSEQ multiplex PCR assay, which covers 54 Vbeta and 13 Jbeta segments, was used to amplify TCR beta CDR3 regions. To correct PCR amplification bias, a synthetic template baseline was used for both primer optimization and computational correction. In the source study's methods: Reads were annotated to V, D and J genes per IMGT and analyzed with immunoSEQ Analyzer, keeping only productive sequences. Clonality was computed as one minus Shannon entropy normalized by log2 of the number of productive unique sequences. Public and private clones were assessed among the 100 most prevalent clones of each patient and control. Clones were defined as Susac-specific when absent from the healthy and MS cohorts, from fewer than 1,300 published viral clones and from other ImmuneACCESS disease sequences. Clones were called with MiXCR by TCRdb after fastp trimmed the public reads at Q25, and only in-frame beta chains were retained. Every entry covers one CDR3 protein and lists the most common genes and DNA from its rows. The V and J calls come from TCRdb's annotation, not from the publication. The sample has about 240,000 distinct CDR3 sequences on record, 90% to 96% of them singletons. In total, the top ten clones hold roughly 0.1% of the sample.

This sample was included in a study of CD8 T cells in Susac syndrome (dated by TCRdb to between 2018 and 2021). Regarding the research as a whole: Among the Susac syndrome patients who were sequenced, clinically active disease was present in more than five and clinical remission was observed in roughly 8. At blood withdrawal, Susac syndrome patients were therapy-naive, treated with corticosteroids (with IVIg additionally given to some), or treated with IVIg alone. Whether CD8+ T cell activation and differentiation in Susac syndrome was antigen driven was tested using repertoire sequencing.

High-throughput TCR beta sequencing profiled peripheral blood CD8+ and CD4+ T cells from healthy donors, Susac syndrome patients and multiple sclerosis patients. Susac syndrome patients met recently defined diagnostic criteria for definite or probable disease. Bulk CD8+ and CD4+ T cells were purified by magnetic negative isolation, while CD8+ TEMRA cells were enriched using FACS. Blood was collected in EDTA tubes and processed within 24 hours, with PBMCs isolated through density gradient centrifugation. PBMCs intended for TCR sequencing were cryopreserved in liquid nitrogen and thawed later in a water bath at 37 degrees C. A purity of at least 90% was achieved for sorted or isolated CD4+, CD8+ and CD8+ TEMRA cells. General findings and caveats noted by the study authors: In patients with Susac syndrome, the CD4+ T cell repertoire showed no detectable clonal expansion. The TCR sequencing and HLA analysis was acknowledged to have included a relatively small number of individuals.

From the cysteine up to the phenylalanine, the CDR3 has a length of 13 residues. Here the CDR3 DNA is all that survives: 39 bases in frame from base 1. According to the germline V gene (reference sequence), CDR1 reads LNHNV and CDR2 reads YYDKDF. Between the V and J ends, shortened by 6 bases and 2 bases respectively, the junction contains 10 bases. The rearranged segments are TRBV15 and TRBJ1-1; no D gene can be assigned with confidence. This receptor was identified in a human donor with Susac syndrome. What was sequenced was CD4+ T cells from PBMCs. This receptor carries the CDR3 CATRAGLNTEAFF. The bases are TGTGCCACCAGGGCAGGTCTCAACACTGAAGCTTTCTTT.